Listed below are T cell receptor beta chains from one sample, sequenced in a study of T cells after yellow fever vaccination. TCRdb processed the 5' RACE reads anew with MiXCR; each CDR3 protein has one entry. The sample yields approximately 340,000 distinct CDR3 sequences, approximately 9% seen once. Material: PBMCs, obtained on the day of the first yellow fever vaccination. These receptors originate from a man aged 18 to 30 who received the YFV17D yellow fever vaccine. Each CDR3 is given with its conserved first and last residue. The D gene is left open where the match is weak. Clone size appears in some rows only: once, few, many, or a class for an expanded clone.

v_call: TRBV5-1
j_call: TRBJ2-5
clone_size: many
d_call: TRBD2
cdr3_aa: CASSLGLAGGWQETQYF
cdr3_nt: TGCGCCAGCAGCCTGGGACTAGCGGGGGGATGGCAAGAGACCCAGTACTTC

v_call: TRBV2
j_call: TRBJ2-1
clone_size: many
d_call: -
cdr3_aa: CASSGSYNEQFF
cdr3_nt: TGTGCCAGCAGTGGCTCCTACAATGAGCAGTTCTTC

v_call: TRBV2
j_call: TRBJ2-2
clone_size: -
d_call: TRBD2
cdr3_aa: CASRVFKGRAGELFF
cdr3_nt: TGTGCCAGCAGAGTTTTTAAGGGGAGGGCCGGGGAGCTGTTTTTT

v_call: TRBV28
j_call: TRBJ1-1
clone_size: few
d_call: -
cdr3_aa: CASRGLGSEAFF
cdr3_nt: TGTGCCAGCAGGGGGTTGGGCTCTGAAGCTTTCTTT

v_call: TRBV20-1
j_call: TRBJ1-2
clone_size: -
d_call: TRBD1
cdr3_aa: CSARTGTANYGYTF
cdr3_nt: TGCAGTGCTAGGACCGGGACAGCTAACTATGGCTACACCTTC

v_call: TRBV10-3
j_call: TRBJ1-5
clone_size: many
d_call: TRBD1
cdr3_aa: CAISAGGSDQPQHF
cdr3_nt: TGTGCCATCAGTGCAGGGGGCAGTGATCAGCCCCAGCATTTT

v_call: TRBV11-3
j_call: TRBJ2-1
clone_size: few
d_call: -
cdr3_aa: CASSLGGNHNEQFF
cdr3_nt: TGTGCCAGCAGCTTAGGGGGGAATCACAATGAGCAGTTCTTC

v_call: TRBV24-1
j_call: TRBJ2-3
clone_size: -
d_call: -
cdr3_aa: CATSDPTGFFGDTQYF
cdr3_nt: -

v_call: TRBV2
j_call: TRBJ2-5
clone_size: many
d_call: -
cdr3_aa: CASGADQETQYF
cdr3_nt: TGTGCCAGCGGGGCGGACCAAGAGACCCAGTACTTC

v_call: TRBV10-3
j_call: TRBJ2-7
clone_size: many
d_call: TRBD1
cdr3_aa: CAMQPGQGAGEQYF
cdr3_nt: TGTGCCATGCAACCGGGACAGGGGGCTGGCGAGCAGTACTTC

v_call: TRBV7-2
j_call: TRBJ2-7
clone_size: -
d_call: -
cdr3_aa: CASSLDRGSREQYF
cdr3_nt: TGTGCCAGCAGCTTAGATAGGGGATCTAGGGAGCAGTACTTC

v_call: TRBV29-1
j_call: TRBJ2-7
clone_size: many
d_call: -
cdr3_aa: CSVEGVGSYEQYF
cdr3_nt: TGCAGCGTTGAGGGGGTTGGTTCCTACGAGCAGTACTTC

v_call: TRBV5-8
j_call: TRBJ2-7
clone_size: many
d_call: -
cdr3_aa: CASRSGLGYYEQYF
cdr3_nt: TGTGCCAGCAGATCTGGTCTGGGGTACTACGAGCAGTACTTC

v_call: TRBV7-6
j_call: TRBJ2-1
clone_size: few
d_call: -
cdr3_aa: CASRPAFPYNEQFF
cdr3_nt: TGTGCCAGCAGGCCGGCGTTTCCTTACAATGAGCAGTTCTTC

v_call: TRBV20-1
j_call: TRBJ2-1
clone_size: few
d_call: -
cdr3_aa: CSARSPSAARNEQFF
cdr3_nt: TGCAGTGCTAGGTCCCCCAGCGCCGCCCGCAATGAGCAGTTCTTC

v_call: TRBV20-1
j_call: TRBJ2-7
clone_size: -
d_call: TRBD1
cdr3_aa: CSATAGTGAEQYF
cdr3_nt: TGCAGTGCTACAGCCGGGACAGGAGCAGAGCAGTACTTC

v_call: TRBV20-1
j_call: TRBJ2-3
clone_size: many
d_call: -
cdr3_aa: CSARRSGDSSTDTQYF
cdr3_nt: TGCAGTGCCCGGAGGAGCGGCGACTCTAGCACAGATACGCAGTATTTT

v_call: TRBV12-3/TRBV12-4
j_call: TRBJ2-2
clone_size: -
d_call: -
cdr3_aa: CASSAFGTGELFF
cdr3_nt: TGTGCCAGCAGTGCCTTCGGGACCGGGGAGCTGTTTTTT

v_call: TRBV2
j_call: TRBJ2-2
clone_size: few
d_call: -
cdr3_aa: CASTSGITGELFF
cdr3_nt: TGTGCCAGCACGTCGGGCATAACCGGGGAGCTGTTTTTT

v_call: TRBV4-2
j_call: TRBJ2-2
clone_size: once
d_call: -
cdr3_aa: CASSQELAPGELFF
cdr3_nt: TGTGCCAGCAGCCAAGAGCTGGCACCCGGGGAGCTGTTTTTT

v_call: TRBV4-1
j_call: TRBJ1-6
clone_size: few
d_call: -
cdr3_aa: CASSQDPGQNSPLHF
cdr3_nt: TGCGCCAGCAGCCAAGACCCCGGGCAGAATTCACCCCTCCACTTT

v_call: TRBV3-1
j_call: TRBJ1-6
clone_size: -
d_call: -
cdr3_aa: CASRQTGRASPLHF
cdr3_nt: TGTGCCAGCAGGCAAACAGGACGGGCGTCACCCCTCCACTTT

v_call: TRBV28
j_call: TRBJ2-5
clone_size: -
d_call: -
cdr3_aa: CASSLFGRRETQYF
cdr3_nt: TGTGCCAGCAGTTTATTTGGACGGAGAGAGACCCAGTACTTC

v_call: TRBV7-9
j_call: TRBJ1-1
clone_size: few
d_call: TRBD1
cdr3_aa: CASSEPGQRYPTEAFF
cdr3_nt: TGTGCCAGCAGCGAACCGGGACAGAGGTATCCCACTGAAGCTTTCTTT

v_call: TRBV7-9
j_call: TRBJ1-4
clone_size: many
d_call: -
cdr3_aa: CASSLDPGTLEKLFF
cdr3_nt: TGTGCCAGCAGCTTAGACCCCGGGACACTAGAAAAACTGTTTTTT

v_call: TRBV5-1
j_call: TRBJ1-1
clone_size: -
d_call: TRBD1
cdr3_aa: CASSLGGGPNTEAFF
cdr3_nt: TGCGCCAGCAGCTTGGGAGGGGGCCCGAACACTGAAGCTTTCTTT

v_call: TRBV28
j_call: TRBJ1-2
clone_size: few
d_call: TRBD1
cdr3_aa: CASSQGAGHNYGYTF
cdr3_nt: TGTGCCAGCAGCCAGGGGGCAGGACATAACTATGGCTACACCTTC

v_call: TRBV25-1
j_call: TRBJ2-7
clone_size: -
d_call: TRBD1
cdr3_aa: CASSDFGVGQAYEQYF
cdr3_nt: TGTGCCAGCAGTGACTTCGGCGTGGGACAGGCCTACGAGCAGTACTTC